The sequence of this T cell receptor beta chain was determined in a study of blood T cell repertoires in COVID-19. The CDR3 loop spans 17 amino acids. Trimming took 0 bases from V and 8 from J; bases not matched to a gene: 12. Germline-derived CDR1 and CDR2 are SGDLS and YYNGEE. Clinical histories supplied by participants themselves formed the basis of cohort assignment. TCRdb's copy holds only in-frame clones and misses some; the assay was immunoSEQ multiplex PCR. This sample carries around 250,000 clones, around nine tenths of them seen once, and the ten largest clones take more than 3.5%. Material for sequencing was PBMCs or T cells enriched from blood (not recorded which). The V gene is TRBV9, the J gene TRBJ2-1; TRBD1 matches 9 bases. The TCR was taken from a woman aged 25-40 years who had recovered from COVID-19. CDR3 sequence: CASSVGRRTGVRDEQFF. DNA of the CDR3: TGTGCCAGCAGCGTAGGACGTAGGACAGGGGTAAGGGATGAGCAGTTCTTC.